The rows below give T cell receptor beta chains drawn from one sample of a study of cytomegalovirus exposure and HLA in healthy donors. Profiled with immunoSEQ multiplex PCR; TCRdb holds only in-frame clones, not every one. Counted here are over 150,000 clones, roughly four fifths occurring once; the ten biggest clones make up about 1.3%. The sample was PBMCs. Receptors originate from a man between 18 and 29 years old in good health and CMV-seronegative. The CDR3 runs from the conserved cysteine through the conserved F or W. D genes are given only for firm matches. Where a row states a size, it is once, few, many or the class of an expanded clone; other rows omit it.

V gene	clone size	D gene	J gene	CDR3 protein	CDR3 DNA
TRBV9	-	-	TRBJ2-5	CASRGSGETQYF	TGTGCCAGCAGGGGGAGTGGTGAGACCCAGTACTTC
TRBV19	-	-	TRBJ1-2	CASNEGANYGYTF	TGTGCCAGTAATGAGGGTGCTAACTATGGCTACACCTTC
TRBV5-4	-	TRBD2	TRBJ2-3	CASSLGASGYTDTQYF	TGTGCCAGCAGCTTGGGGGCTAGCGGGTACACAGATACGCAGTATTTT
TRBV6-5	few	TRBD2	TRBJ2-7	CASSYGTSGYEQYF	TGTGCCAGCAGTTACGGGACTAGCGGCTACGAGCAGTACTTC
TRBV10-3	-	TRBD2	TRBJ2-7	CAIRSGTSAFYEQYF	TGTGCCATCAGATCCGGGACTAGCGCGTTCTACGAGCAGTACTTC
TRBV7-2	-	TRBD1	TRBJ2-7	CASSLEWSGGEQYF	TGTGCCAGCAGCTTAGAGTGGTCAGGGGGTGAGCAGTACTTC
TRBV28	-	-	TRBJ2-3	CASSSLIAESTDTQYF	TGTGCCAGCAGTTCCCTTATAGCGGAAAGCACAGATACGCAGTATTTT
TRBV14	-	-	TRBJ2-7	CATPILRTRQLAEPYEQYF	TGTGCCACCCCAATCCTCCGAACGCGTCAATTAGCGGAACCCTACGAGCAGTACTTC
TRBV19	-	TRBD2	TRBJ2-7	CASSPRGLAGAYEQYF	TGTGCCAGTAGTCCCAGGGGTCTAGCGGGAGCCTACGAGCAGTACTTC
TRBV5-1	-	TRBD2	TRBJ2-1	CASSSDLAGGSEQFF	TGCGCCAGCAGCTCGGACCTAGCGGGAGGAAGTGAGCAGTTCTTC
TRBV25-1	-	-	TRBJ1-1	CASSQFTGFAEAFF	TGTGCCAGCAGTCAGTTTACAGGGTTCGCTGAAGCTTTCTTT
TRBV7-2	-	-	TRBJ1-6	CASSLGQATNSPLHF	TGTGCCAGCAGCTTAGGGCAGGCGACTAATTCACCCCTCCACTTT
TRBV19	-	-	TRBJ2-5	CASTIEGPRETQYF	TGTGCCAGTACCATAGAGGGCCCCAGGGAGACCCAGTACTTC
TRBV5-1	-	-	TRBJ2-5	CASSFSGDQETQYF	TGCGCCAGCAGCTTTAGCGGAGACCAAGAGACCCAGTACTTC
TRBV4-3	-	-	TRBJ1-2	CASSQDEGGYTF	TGCGCCAGCAGCCAAGATGAGGGTGGCTACACCTTC
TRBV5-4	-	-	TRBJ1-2	CASTLRHIQGEGGYTF	TGTGCCAGCACGTTACGCCATATACAGGGCGAAGGTGGCTACACCTTC
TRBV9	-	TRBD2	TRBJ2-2	CASSVGTSGSSGELFF	TGTGCCAGCAGCGTCGGGACTAGCGGGAGCTCCGGGGAGCTGTTTTTT
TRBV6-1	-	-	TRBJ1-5	CASSDPPVYQPQHF	TGTGCCAGCAGTGACCCCCCGGTGTATCAGCCCCAGCATTTT
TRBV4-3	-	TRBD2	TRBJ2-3	CASSQDRGEVLAVTDTQYF	TGCGCCAGCAGCCAAGATAGGGGAGAAGTACTAGCGGTCACAGATACGCAGTATTTT
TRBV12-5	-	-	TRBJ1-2	CASGSQEGFSTYGYTF	TGTGCTAGTGGCTCACAGGAGGGATTCTCCACCTATGGCTACACCTTC
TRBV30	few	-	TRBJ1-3	CASSRSAGNTIYF	TGTGCCTCCTCCAGAAGCGCTGGAAACACCATATATTTT
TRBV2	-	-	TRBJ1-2	CARRDGVGGGYGYTF	TGTGCCAGACGGGACGGTGTAGGGGGGGGCTATGGCTACACCTTC
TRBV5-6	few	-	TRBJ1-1	CASSLRGGNTEAFF	TGTGCCAGCAGCCTCCGCGGGGGGAACACTGAAGCTTTCTTT
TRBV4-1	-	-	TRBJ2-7	CASSQVGAGREQYF	TGCGCCAGCAGCCAAGTAGGGGCAGGCCGCGAGCAGTACTTC
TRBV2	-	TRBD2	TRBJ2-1	CASSPIAGLAGVLGNEQFF	TGTGCCAGCAGCCCCATCGCCGGACTAGCGGGAGTTTTAGGCAATGAGCAGTTCTTC
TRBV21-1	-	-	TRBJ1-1	CASSPSSDRGTEAFF	TGTGCCAGCAGCCCCTCTTCGGACAGGGGTACTGAAGCTTTCTTT
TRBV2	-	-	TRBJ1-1	CASSVLLLNTEAFF	TGTGCCAGCAGTGTTTTACTCCTAAACACTGAAGCTTTCTTT
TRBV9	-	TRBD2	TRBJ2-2	CASSVSGGTGELFF	TGTGCCAGCAGCGTTTCGGGAGGGACCGGGGAGCTGTTTTTT
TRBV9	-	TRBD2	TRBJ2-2	CASSAGLAGERGNGGELFF	TGTGCCAGCAGCGCCGGACTAGCGGGAGAGAGGGGGAATGGCGGGGAGCTGTTTTTT
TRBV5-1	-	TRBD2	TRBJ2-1	CASRRTSEPNEQFF	TGCGCCAGCCGGAGGACTAGCGAGCCGAATGAGCAGTTCTTC
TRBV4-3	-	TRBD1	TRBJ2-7	CASSQDGTGFYEQYF	TGCGCCAGCAGCCAAGACGGGACAGGGTTCTACGAGCAGTACTTC
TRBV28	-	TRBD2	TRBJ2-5	CASSFAAGGTQYF	TGTGCCAGCAGTTTCGCGGCGGGGGGGACCCAGTACTTC
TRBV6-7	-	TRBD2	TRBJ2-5	CASSYSCSGMATQYF	TGTGCCAGCAGTTACTCTTGTAGCGGGATGGCGACCCAGTACTTC
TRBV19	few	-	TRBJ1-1	CASSSPWPTEAFF	TGTGCCAGTAGTAGCCCCTGGCCCACTGAAGCTTTCTTT
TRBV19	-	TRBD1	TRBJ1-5	CASSPLRGISNQPQHF	TGTGCCAGTAGTCCTCTCAGGGGGATTAGCAATCAGCCCCAGCATTTT
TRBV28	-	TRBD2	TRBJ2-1	CASSSPTGLAASGQFF	TGTGCCAGCAGTTCCCCTACGGGACTAGCGGCATCGGGGCAGTTCTTC
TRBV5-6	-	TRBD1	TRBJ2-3	CASSRRQGAFTDTQYF	TGTGCCAGCAGCAGAAGACAGGGGGCGTTCACAGATACGCAGTATTTT
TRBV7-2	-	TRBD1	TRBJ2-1	CASSPVGQSNEQFF	TGTGCCAGCAGCCCCGTGGGACAGAGCAATGAGCAGTTCTTC
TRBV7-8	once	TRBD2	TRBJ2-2	CASSATSLAGGANTGELFF	TGTGCCAGCAGCGCGACTTCACTAGCGGGAGGCGCGAACACCGGGGAGCTGTTTTTT
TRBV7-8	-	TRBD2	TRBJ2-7	CASSLGGLAGLYEQYF	TGTGCCAGCAGCTTAGGGGGGCTAGCGGGACTATACGAGCAGTACTTC
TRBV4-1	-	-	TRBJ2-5	CASSQGTREPVIQETQYF	TGCGCCAGCAGCCAAGGTACGCGGGAACCGGTAATCCAAGAGACCCAGTACTTC
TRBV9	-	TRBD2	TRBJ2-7	CASSVEDAGGRSYEQYF	TGTGCCAGCAGCGTAGAAGATGCGGGAGGGCGCTCCTACGAGCAGTACTTC
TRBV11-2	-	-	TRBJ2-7	CASSFGAVYEQYF	TGTGCCAGCAGCTTTGGAGCGGTCTACGAGCAGTACTTC
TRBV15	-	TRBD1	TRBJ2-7	CATSRETGREQYF	TGTGCCACCAGCAGAGAGACAGGGCGCGAGCAGTACTTC
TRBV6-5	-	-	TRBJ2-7	CASSSSTGSQGEQYF	-
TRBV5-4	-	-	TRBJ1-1	CASSSLQGTRGTEAFF	TGTGCCAGCAGCTCCTTACAAGGGACTCGAGGGACTGAAGCTTTCTTT
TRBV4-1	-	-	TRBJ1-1	CASSQGPMALNTEAFF	TGCGCCAGCAGCCAAGGGCCAATGGCACTGAACACTGAAGCTTTCTTT
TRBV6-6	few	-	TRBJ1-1	CASSSGGGTNTEAFF	TGTGCCAGCAGTTCCGGCGGAGGGACGAACACTGAAGCTTTCTTT
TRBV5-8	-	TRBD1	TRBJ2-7	CASGNRGWHEQYF	TGTGCCAGCGGCAACAGGGGTTGGCACGAGCAGTACTTC
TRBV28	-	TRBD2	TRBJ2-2	CASSGGFSFGAGVTGELFF	TGTGCCAGCAGTGGGGGTTTCAGTTTCGGAGCGGGAGTTACCGGGGAGCTGTTTTTT
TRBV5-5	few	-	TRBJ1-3	CASTPPGAFGNTIYF	TGTGCCAGCACCCCCCCAGGGGCCTTTGGAAACACCATATATTTT
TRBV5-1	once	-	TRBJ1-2	CASSPSGLGYTF	TGCGCCAGCAGCCCCTCCGGGTTGGGCTACACCTTC
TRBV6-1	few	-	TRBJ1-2	CASKADGGGYTF	TGTGCCAGCAAGGCGGACGGGGGGGGCTACACCTTC
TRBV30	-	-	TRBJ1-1	CAWSPGAFHAFF	TGTGCCTGGAGCCCGGGAGCCTTCCACGCTTTCTTT
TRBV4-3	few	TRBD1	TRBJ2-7	CASSQDGTAYEQYF	TGCGCCAGCAGCCAAGATGGGACAGCCTACGAGCAGTACTTC
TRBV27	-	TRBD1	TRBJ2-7	CASSLSTGGAYEQYF	TGTGCCAGCAGTTTATCGACAGGGGGCGCGTACGAGCAGTACTTC
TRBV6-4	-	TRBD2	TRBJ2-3	CASSDASSGSSTDTQYF	TGTGCCAGCAGTGACGCATCTAGCGGTTCTAGCACAGATACGCAGTATTTT
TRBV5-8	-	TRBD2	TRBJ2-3	CASSLAGTSKWEDMQYF	TGTGCCAGCAGCTTGGCCGGGACTAGCAAGTGGGAAGATATGCAGTATTTT
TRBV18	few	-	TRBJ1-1	CASSYTVEGGTEAFF	TGTGCCAGCTCCTACACCGTTGAGGGAGGCACTGAAGCTTTCTTT
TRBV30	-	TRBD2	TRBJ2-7	CAWSTLAPGLEGF	TGTGCCTGGAGTACACTCGCCCCGGGACTAGAAGGGTTC